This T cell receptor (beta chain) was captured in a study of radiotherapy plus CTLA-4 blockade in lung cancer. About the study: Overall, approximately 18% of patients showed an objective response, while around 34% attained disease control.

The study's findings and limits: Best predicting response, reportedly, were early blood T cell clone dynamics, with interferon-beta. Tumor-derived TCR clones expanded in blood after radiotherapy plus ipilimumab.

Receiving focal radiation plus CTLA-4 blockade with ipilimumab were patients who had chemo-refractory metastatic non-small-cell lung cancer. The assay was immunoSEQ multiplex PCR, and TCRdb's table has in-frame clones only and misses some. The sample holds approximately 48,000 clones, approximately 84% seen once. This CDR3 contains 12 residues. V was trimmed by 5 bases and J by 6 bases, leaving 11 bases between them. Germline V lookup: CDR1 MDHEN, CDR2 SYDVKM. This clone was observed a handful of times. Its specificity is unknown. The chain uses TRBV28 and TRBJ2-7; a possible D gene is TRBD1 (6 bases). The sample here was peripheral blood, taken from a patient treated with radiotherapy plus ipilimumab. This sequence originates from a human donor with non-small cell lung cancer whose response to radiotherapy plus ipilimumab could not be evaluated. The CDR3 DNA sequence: TGTGCCAGCAGTGTACAGGGTTCCGAGCAGTACTTC. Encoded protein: CASSVQGSEQYF.